This TCR beta chain is drawn from a study of human T cells and chemical hapten exposure. Study-wide background: 0.01% DPC was applied to the upper back in patch tests, which were read at 6 days.

The time point is: pre-sensitization, week 0. The treatment: therapeutic diphenylcyclopropenone sensitization with weekly scalp DPC. Every patch test was put on after a blood sample was taken. TCRdb fed the RACE reads into MiXCR, producing one record per CDR3 protein. The sample yields around 56,000 distinct CDR3 sequences, roughly 9.8% seen once. The CDR3 length is 16 residues. V lost 3 bases, J lost 1 base, and 15 bases lay in between. Germline loops: CDR1 SEHNR, CDR2 FQNEAQ (reference sequence). In its sample, this clonotype was seen many times. Here the sequenced sample was whole blood, taken in connection with sensitization to the hapten diphenylcyclopropenone (DPC). The rearrangement links TRBV7-9 to TRBJ1-1; D may be TRBD1 (6 bases). This receptor was taken from a man in his forties with alopecia areata. Some clones in this sample may be carry-over from other donors' samples. CDR3 DNA sequence: TGTGCCAGCAGCTTTAAACCGGGACACTCGAACACTGAAGCTTTCTTT. Protein: CASSFKPGHSNTEAFF.